These 9 T cell receptor beta chains were all obtained from the same sample, sequenced in a study of shared clonotypes between healthy human individuals. Positive CCR7 selection of CD45RO-negative cells yielded the naive CD8 cells, and terminally differentiated effector memory CD45RA+ cells were excluded. TCRdb's table, derived via immunoSEQ multiplex PCR, lists solely in-frame clones and lacks some. Among millions of clones, about 95% were seen once, and the ten largest hold approximately 1.2%. Sequenced input: naive CD8+ T cells sorted from blood. The receptors stem from a man younger than 30 in good health.

This chain joins TRBV27 and TRBJ2-7; unclear D gene. Germline V gene lookup returns CDR1 MNHEY and CDR2 SMNVEV (reference sequence). V was cut by 7 bases and J by 6 bases, with 4 bases left in between. This CDR3 comprises 9 residues. The CDR3 reads CASKSEQYF. CDR3 bases: TGTGCCAGCAAGTCCGAGCAGTACTTC.

This clone was counted once. This chain joins TRBV4-3 and TRBJ1-1; D is possibly TRBD1 (5 bases). This CDR3 has 13 amino acids. Germline V lookup: CDR1 LGHNA, CDR2 YSLEER. V was pared by 3 bases and J by 3 bases, with 8 bases between. For the CDR3, the DNA is TGCGCCAGCAGCCAGTTCAGGGACACTGAAGCTTTCTTT. This encodes CASSQFRDTEAFF.

This chain joins TRBV15 and TRBJ2-7, with TRBD2 matching over 8 bases. The germline CDR1 and CDR2 sequences are LNHNV and YYDKDF (reference sequence). V lost 0 bases and J lost 5; bases outside the gene matches: 12. This CDR3 is 17 amino acids long. In nucleotides, the CDR3 is TGTGCCACCAGCAGAGAACTAGCGGTAGTGTGGGGCAACGAGCAGTACTTC. Amino acid sequence: CATSRELAVVWGNEQYF.

The J gene is TRBJ2-5, the V gene TRBV4-1, with TRBD1 matching over 7 bases. This CDR3 has 15 amino acids. The junction had 13 bases not matched to a gene; V was cut back by 8 bases and J by 4 bases. The germline V gene has CDR1 MGHRA and CDR2 YSYEKL. CDR3 nucleotide sequence: TGCGCCAGCCGAGGCCGTACAGGGGCAGGAGAGACCCAGTACTTC. This codes for CASRGRTGAGETQYF.

V usage is TRBV10-3 and J usage is TRBJ1-1; D is possibly TRBD1 (5 bases). The V end lost 3 bases, the J end lost 5 bases, and 13 bases lay between the germline ends. Germline assignment: CDR1 ENHRY and CDR2 SYGVKD. The CDR3 spans 14 residues. The CDR3 DNA is TGTGCCATCAGTGATTCGGGACGGATAACTGAAGCTTTCTTT. Its protein is CAISDSGRITEAFF.

The chain has TRBV6-4 and TRBJ1-1; 10 nucleotides match TRBD1. V shed 3 bases, J shed 4 bases, and the junction held 14 bases outside the gene matches. The germline V gene encodes CDR1 MRHNA and CDR2 SNTAGT. The CDR3 consists of 18 residues. The CDR3 region has the DNA TGTGCCAGCAGTGAAAAGGGACAGGGGCCGGGCTTGGGCACTGAAGCTTTCTTT. This sequence encodes CASSEKGQGPGLGTEAFF.

V gene TRBV9 combines with J gene TRBJ2-7; D call uncertain. The CDR3 runs 10 residues. V was trimmed by 3 bases and J by 5 bases, leaving 3 bases between them. CDR1 is SGDLS, CDR2 YYNGEE, per germline. CDR3 DNA: TGTGCCAGCAGCGGTAACGAGCAGTACTTC. Its protein is CASSGNEQYF.

V is TRBV7-6 and J is TRBJ2-3; D unresolved. The CDR3 is made up of 13 amino acids. In germline, CDR1 is SGHVS, CDR2 FNYEAQ. V was cut by 2 bases and J by 2 bases, with 5 bases left in between. The CDR3 nucleotides are TGTGCCAGCAGCTTATACAACACAGATACGCAGTATTTT. Translation gives CASSLYNTDTQYF.

This chain joins TRBV6-1 and TRBJ1-2; D is ambiguous. V was clipped by 8 bases and J by 10 bases, with 14 bases between them. CDR1 and CDR2 from the germline V gene are MNHNS and SASEGT. The CDR3 runs to 11 residues. The DNA for the CDR3 is TGTGCCAGCGAAGAAAATGACTTCTACACCTTC. It codes for CASEENDFYTF.